These T cell receptor beta chains were read from a single sample in a study of cytomegalovirus exposure and HLA in healthy donors. The table came from immunoSEQ multiplex PCR; TCRdb's copy has only in-frame clones and leaves some out. Among approximately 190,000 clones listed, 82% were seen once. Sequencing used PBMCs. The source is a woman between 50 and 59 years old in good health and CMV-seropositive. Each CDR3 is given with its conserved first and last residue. Fields, in order: D gene, V gene, clone size, J gene, CDR3 DNA, CDR3 protein. D genes are given only for firm matches. Size is stated for part of the rows, as once, few or many counts, or as a class when the clone is expanded.

D: NA; V: TRBV18; size: NA; J: TRBJ1-1; DNA: TGTGCCAGCTCACCGCAGGAGAACACTGAAGCTTTCTTT; CDR3: CASSPQENTEAFF
D: NA; V: TRBV6-5; size: NA; J: TRBJ2-5; DNA: TGTGCCAGCAGTTACTCGGGGCAGGGAGGAGAGACCCAGTACTTC; CDR3: CASSYSGQGGETQYF
D: NA; V: TRBV19; size: NA; J: TRBJ2-3; DNA: TGTGCCAGTGAGGTCGGGGGAACAGATACGCAGTATTTT; CDR3: CASEVGGTDTQYF
D: NA; V: TRBV2; size: NA; J: TRBJ2-7; DNA: TGTGCCAGCACCCCGCAGAACTCAGGAGGGGAGCAGTACTTC; CDR3: CASTPQNSGGEQYF
D: NA; V: TRBV27; size: once; J: TRBJ2-5; DNA: TGTGCCAGCAGTCGGGGTAGGGGGGGGTCCCCGGGGCAAGAGACCCAGTACTTC; CDR3: CASSRGRGGSPGQETQYF
D: NA; V: TRBV7-2; size: NA; J: TRBJ1-1; DNA: TGTGCCAGCAGCTTCGGGGGGGGAGGCACTGAAGCTTTCTTT; CDR3: CASSFGGGGTEAFF
D: NA; V: TRBV9; size: NA; J: TRBJ2-6; DNA: TGTGCCAGCAGCCCCCAGACTCTTGGGGCCAACGTCCTGACTTTC; CDR3: CASSPQTLGANVLTF
D: NA; V: TRBV5-1; size: once; J: TRBJ2-6; DNA: TGCGCCAGCAGCTTGGCACCGCGCTCTGGGGCCAACGTCCTGACTTTC; CDR3: CASSLAPRSGANVLTF
D: NA; V: TRBV27; size: once; J: TRBJ1-2; DNA: TGTGCCAGCACCTCGCTAGTGGGGGCGCATAACTATGGCTACACCTTC; CDR3: CASTSLVGAHNYGYTF
D: NA; V: TRBV6-1; size: once; J: TRBJ2-1; DNA: TGTGCCAGCAGTGAAGCGCGGGGGCTAGCGATCAATGAGCAGTTCTTC; CDR3: CASSEARGLAINEQFF
D: TRBD1; V: TRBV28; size: few; J: TRBJ1-6; DNA: TGTGCCAGCACCGACAGGGTCTCACCCCTCCACTTT; CDR3: CASTDRVSPLHF
D: NA; V: TRBV5-1; size: NA; J: TRBJ1-1; DNA: TGCGCCAGCGGCCGGGGAGGGGACACTGAAGCTTTCTTT; CDR3: CASGRGGDTEAFF
D: NA; V: TRBV29-1; size: few; J: TRBJ2-5; DNA: TGCAGCGTGCGGAGAGGGGGTGGCCAAGAGACCCAGTACTTC; CDR3: CSVRRGGGQETQYF
D: NA; V: TRBV4-1; size: NA; J: TRBJ2-5; DNA: TGCGCCAGCAGCCAAGATGGGCTCCGTCAAGAGACCCAGTACTTC; CDR3: CASSQDGLRQETQYF
D: TRBD2; V: TRBV19; size: NA; J: TRBJ2-5; DNA: TGTGCCAGTAGTGACCCTCGGGGGGGGCAGGAGACCCAGTACTTC; CDR3: CASSDPRGGQETQYF
D: TRBD2; V: TRBV4-1; size: NA; J: TRBJ2-3; DNA: TGCGCCAGCAGCCTCCAGGGAGCGGGGGTACCAGATACGCAGTATTTT; CDR3: CASSLQGAGVPDTQYF
D: NA; V: TRBV11-2; size: NA; J: TRBJ1-1; DNA: TGTGCCAGCAGCTTAGGCGTACAGTTGAACACTGAAGCTTTCTTT; CDR3: CASSLGVQLNTEAFF
D: TRBD1; V: TRBV7-9; size: NA; J: TRBJ1-4; DNA: TGTGCCAGCAGCCAGGACAGGGGGATTGAAAAACTGTTTTTT; CDR3: CASSQDRGIEKLFF
D: TRBD2; V: TRBV5-1; size: NA; J: TRBJ2-2; DNA: TGCGCCAGCAGCTTACAGCGGGGGAACACCGGGGAGCTGTTTTTT; CDR3: CASSLQRGNTGELFF
D: NA; V: TRBV5-1; size: NA; J: TRBJ1-3; DNA: TGCGCCAGCAGCTACAGCTTTTCTGGAAACACCATATATTTT; CDR3: CASSYSFSGNTIYF
D: TRBD2; V: TRBV5-1; size: NA; J: TRBJ2-3; DNA: TGCGCCAGCAGCCCCAGCACTAGCGGGAGGTGGGCAGATACGCAGTATTTT; CDR3: CASSPSTSGRWADTQYF
D: NA; V: TRBV10-3; size: NA; J: TRBJ2-2; DNA: TGTGCCATCAGTTACGACGGGACGAACACCGGGGAGCTGTTTTTT; CDR3: CAISYDGTNTGELFF
D: NA; V: TRBV5-1; size: NA; J: TRBJ2-2; DNA: TGCGCCAGCAGCTTGCCTCTAGCCACCGGGGAGCTGTTTTTT; CDR3: CASSLPLATGELFF
D: NA; V: TRBV7-9; size: NA; J: TRBJ2-1; DNA: TGTGCCAGCAGCTTTGGCGGGGGCCCGTACAATGAGCAGTTCTTC; CDR3: CASSFGGGPYNEQFF
D: TRBD1; V: TRBV28; size: NA; J: TRBJ2-7; DNA: TGTGCCAGCAGTTCACCGGGACAGGGTGGATACGAGCAGTACTTC; CDR3: CASSSPGQGGYEQYF
D: TRBD2; V: TRBV2; size: NA; J: TRBJ2-5; DNA: TGTGCCATCGGCTCCGGGACTAGCGTTTCCTCATCTCTTCAAGAGACCCAGTACTTC; CDR3: CAIGSGTSVSSSLQETQYF
D: NA; V: TRBV5-4; size: NA; J: TRBJ2-5; DNA: TGTGCCAGCAGCTTGAACTCCCCGCCTCGGGAGACCCAGTACTTC; CDR3: CASSLNSPPRETQYF
D: TRBD1; V: TRBV7-3; size: NA; J: TRBJ1-3; DNA: TGTGCCAGCAGCCTGACAGGGGGAGAAAACACCATATATTTT; CDR3: CASSLTGGENTIYF
D: NA; V: TRBV19; size: NA; J: TRBJ2-3; DNA: TGTGCCAGTAGTGAAACAGGAGCAGATACGCAGTATTTT; CDR3: CASSETGADTQYF
D: TRBD1; V: TRBV18; size: NA; J: TRBJ1-6; DNA: TGTGCCAGCTCACCAGGGGACAGGGACTCACCCCTCCACTTT; CDR3: CASSPGDRDSPLHF
D: TRBD1; V: TRBV5-1; size: NA; J: TRBJ2-3; DNA: TGCGCCAGCAGCACCGGACAGGGGGCGAGCACAGATACGCAGTATTTT; CDR3: CASSTGQGASTDTQYF
D: TRBD2; V: TRBV7-8; size: NA; J: TRBJ2-1; DNA: TGTGCCAGCAGCGTGCGACTAGCGGGTCAAAATGAGCAGTTCTTC; CDR3: CASSVRLAGQNEQFF
D: TRBD1; V: TRBV5-1; size: NA; J: TRBJ1-6; DNA: TGCGCCAGCAGCTTGGGGACAGGGGGAGAACCCCTCCACTTT; CDR3: CASSLGTGGEPLHF
D: NA; V: TRBV5-1; size: NA; J: TRBJ2-2; DNA: TGCGCCAGCAGCTTGGGAGCTACCGGGGAGCTGTTTTTT; CDR3: CASSLGATGELFF
D: TRBD2; V: TRBV19; size: NA; J: TRBJ2-5; DNA: TGTGCCAGTAGTCTCGGACTAGCGGGGCTTGGGGAGACCCAGTACTTC; CDR3: CASSLGLAGLGETQYF
D: TRBD1; V: TRBV5-5; size: NA; J: TRBJ2-5; DNA: TGTGCCAGCAGCGAAGGACAGGGTGGTTACCAAGAGACCCAGTACTTC; CDR3: CASSEGQGGYQETQYF
D: TRBD1; V: TRBV19; size: NA; J: TRBJ2-3; DNA: TGTGCCAGTAGTAGGGACAGAGTCACAGATACGCAGTATTTT; CDR3: CASSRDRVTDTQYF
D: NA; V: TRBV11-3; size: NA; J: TRBJ2-1; DNA: TGTGCCAGCAGCTCCCCGGGAGCCTACAATGAGCAGTTCTTC; CDR3: CASSSPGAYNEQFF
D: NA; V: TRBV6-1; size: NA; J: TRBJ2-1; DNA: TGTGCCAGCAGTGTAGGACGGGGGTCCTACAATGAGCAGTTCTTC; CDR3: CASSVGRGSYNEQFF
D: TRBD2; V: TRBV19; size: few; J: TRBJ2-1; DNA: TGTGCCAGTAGTATAGATTGGGGACTAGCGGGAAACAATGAGCAGTTCTTC; CDR3: CASSIDWGLAGNNEQFF
D: NA; V: TRBV6-1; size: NA; J: TRBJ1-6; DNA: TGTGCCAGCCTGAGGACAGTGAATTCACCCCTCCACTTT; CDR3: CASLRTVNSPLHF
D: TRBD1; V: TRBV7-8; size: once; J: TRBJ2-3; DNA: TGTGCCAGCAGCTCCGGGACAGGTTCAGATACGCAGTATTTT; CDR3: CASSSGTGSDTQYF
D: TRBD1; V: TRBV5-1; size: NA; J: TRBJ1-2; DNA: TGCGCCAGCAGCCCCGACAGGGAAAGGGGCTACACCTTC; CDR3: CASSPDRERGYTF
D: NA; V: TRBV6-6; size: NA; J: TRBJ2-1; DNA: TGTGCCAGCAGCCCCACCTCACTCTTCAATGAGCAGTTCTTC; CDR3: CASSPTSLFNEQFF
D: NA; V: TRBV23-1; size: NA; J: TRBJ1-2; DNA: TGCGCCAGCAGTCACCCAACCAACAGCTACTATGGCTACACCTTC; CDR3: CASSHPTNSYYGYTF
D: TRBD1; V: TRBV2; size: NA; J: TRBJ2-3; DNA: TGTGCCAGCACCGAACAGGGGCAAAGCACAGATACGCAGTATTTT; CDR3: CASTEQGQSTDTQYF
D: TRBD1; V: TRBV7-9; size: once; J: TRBJ1-1; DNA: TGTGCCAGCAGCCCACAGGGGGTGAACACTGAAGCTTTCTTT; CDR3: CASSPQGVNTEAFF
D: TRBD1; V: TRBV2; size: NA; J: TRBJ2-7; DNA: TGTGCCAGCAGTTCCCAGGGGGCCTACGAGCAGTACTTC; CDR3: CASSSQGAYEQYF
D: NA; V: TRBV27; size: NA; J: TRBJ2-1; DNA: TGTGCCAGCAGCCGTAACTCCTACAATGAGCAGTTCTTC; CDR3: CASSRNSYNEQFF
D: NA; V: TRBV18; size: NA; J: TRBJ1-4; DNA: TGTGCCAGCTCACCAGGCCTGAATGAAAAACTGTTTTTT; CDR3: CASSPGLNEKLFF
D: TRBD1; V: TRBV10-3; size: NA; J: TRBJ1-2; DNA: TGTGCCATCAGAGGACAGGGAGAGGACTATGGCTACACCTTC; CDR3: CAIRGQGEDYGYTF
D: NA; V: TRBV21-1; size: NA; J: TRBJ2-7; DNA: TGTGCCAGCAGGTCTCAGGGGGTGAGCTCCTACGAGCAGTACTTC; CDR3: CASRSQGVSSYEQYF
D: TRBD1; V: TRBV2; size: NA; J: TRBJ2-7; DNA: TGTGCCAGCAGCACAACCGGGACAGGGGGCTCCTACGAGCAGTACTTC; CDR3: CASSTTGTGGSYEQYF